This TCR beta chain comes out of a study of vaccination effects on CD4 cells after COVID-19. Study information: About 2.1 million PBMC were placed in each well, which was supplemented with about 10 IU/ml IL-2 and about 10 ug/ml peptides. The study's findings and limits: Nearly all vaccine-induced clones in healthy recipients recognized only SARS-CoV-2.

Repertoires were generated with immunoSEQ multiplex PCR, while TCRdb's copy carries only in-frame clones and drops some. This table holds tens of thousands of clones, around 63% found once. Investigators separated out CD4+ T cells once more than nine days of culture had passed. On days 3 and 7, fresh IL-2 medium replaced half the medium. About this clone: Its antigen is still unknown.

The receptor comes from a human donor who received a COVID-19 vaccine. This specimen was CD4+ T cells from PBMCs cultured without peptide, taken before COVID-19 vaccination.

CDR3 in DNA: TGTGCCAGCAGTTACTTGGGTAGCGGGTCACAAGAGACCCAGTACTTC. This gives the protein CASSYLGSGSQETQYF. The chain is built from TRBV6-5 and TRBJ2-5; TRBD2 aligns across 7 bases. The trim removed 1 base at V and 2 bases at J, leaving 7 bases unmatched. The CDR3 is made up of 16 amino acids. Germline V CDR1 and CDR2: MNHEY, SVGAGI.